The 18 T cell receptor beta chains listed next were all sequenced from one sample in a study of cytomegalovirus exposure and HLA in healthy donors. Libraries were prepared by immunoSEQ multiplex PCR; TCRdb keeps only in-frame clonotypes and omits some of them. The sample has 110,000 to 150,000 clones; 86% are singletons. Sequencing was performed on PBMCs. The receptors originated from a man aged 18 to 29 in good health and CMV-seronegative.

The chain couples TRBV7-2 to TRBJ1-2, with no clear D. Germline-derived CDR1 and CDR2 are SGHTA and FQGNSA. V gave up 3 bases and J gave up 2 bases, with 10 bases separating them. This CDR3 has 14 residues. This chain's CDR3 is CASSFRHVNYGYTF. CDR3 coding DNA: TGTGCCAGCAGCTTCCGACACGTCAACTATGGCTACACCTTC.

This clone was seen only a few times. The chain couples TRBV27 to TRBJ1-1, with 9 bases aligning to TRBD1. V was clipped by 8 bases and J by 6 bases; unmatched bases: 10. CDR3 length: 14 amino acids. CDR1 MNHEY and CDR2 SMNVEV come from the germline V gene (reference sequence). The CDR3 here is CASALGQGSAEAFF. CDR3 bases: TGTGCCAGCGCCCTTGGACAGGGGAGCGCTGAAGCTTTCTTT.

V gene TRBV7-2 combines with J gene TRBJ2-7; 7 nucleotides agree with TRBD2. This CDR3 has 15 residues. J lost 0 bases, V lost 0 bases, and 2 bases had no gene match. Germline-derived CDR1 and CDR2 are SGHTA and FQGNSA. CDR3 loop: CASSLARTSSYEQYF. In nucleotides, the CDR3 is TGTGCCAGCAGCTTAGCGCGGACTAGCTCCTACGAGCAGTACTTC.

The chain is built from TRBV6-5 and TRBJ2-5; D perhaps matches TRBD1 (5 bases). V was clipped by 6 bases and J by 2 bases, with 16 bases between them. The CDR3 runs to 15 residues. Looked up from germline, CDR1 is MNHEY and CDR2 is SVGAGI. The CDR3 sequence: CASSRQRAQQETQYF. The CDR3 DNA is TGTGCCAGCAGCAGACAGAGAGCACAACAAGAGACCCAGTACTTC.

The CDR3 nucleotides read TGTGCCAGCAGGAGGACAGGCAGCAACTACAATGAGCAGTTCTTC. It codes for CASRRTGSNYNEQFF. The chain couples TRBV2 to TRBJ2-1; 7 positions agree with TRBD1. In germline, CDR1 is SNHLY, CDR2 FYNNEI. The CDR3 runs 15 residues. J lost 3 bases, V lost 6 bases, and 8 bases had no gene match.

DNA of the CDR3: TGTGCCAGCAGCCCGAGGGACACGGACAATGAGCAGTTCTTC. Translation gives CASSPRDTDNEQFF. This chain connects TRBV13 to TRBJ2-1, with D possibly being TRBD1 (6 bases). V was clipped by 5 bases and J by 5 bases, with 13 bases between them. Germline V CDR1 and CDR2: PRHDT, FYEKMQ (reference sequence). The CDR3 has 14 residues.

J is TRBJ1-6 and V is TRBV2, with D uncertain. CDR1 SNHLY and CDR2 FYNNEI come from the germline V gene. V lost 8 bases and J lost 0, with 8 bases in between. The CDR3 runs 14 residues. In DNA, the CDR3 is TGTGCCAGCGTCTCCAGCTCCTATAATTCACCCCTCCACTTT. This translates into CASVSSSYNSPLHF.

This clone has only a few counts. CDR3 protein: CASSEEAGFQPQHF. The CDR3 region has the DNA TGTGCCAGCAGTGAAGAGGCAGGATTTCAGCCCCAGCATTTT. This chain links TRBV6-1 with TRBJ1-5, with no clear D. Germline V CDR1 and CDR2: MNHNS, SASEGT. The ends were cut back, 1 base at V and 6 bases at J, with 10 bases in the middle. The CDR3 has 14 residues.

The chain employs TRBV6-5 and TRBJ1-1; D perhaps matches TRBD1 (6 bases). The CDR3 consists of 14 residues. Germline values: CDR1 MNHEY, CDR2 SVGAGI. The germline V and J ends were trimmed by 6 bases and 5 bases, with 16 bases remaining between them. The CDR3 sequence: CASRTNRVGTEAFF. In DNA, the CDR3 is TGTGCCAGCAGAACAAACAGGGTCGGGACTGAAGCTTTCTTT.

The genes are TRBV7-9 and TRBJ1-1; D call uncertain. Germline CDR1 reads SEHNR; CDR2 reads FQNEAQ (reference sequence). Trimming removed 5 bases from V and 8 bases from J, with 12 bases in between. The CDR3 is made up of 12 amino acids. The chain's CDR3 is CASSPLPGEAFF. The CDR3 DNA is TGTGCCAGCAGCCCCCTCCCCGGGGAAGCTTTCTTT.

As DNA, the CDR3 is TGTGCCAGCAGGCTGGACAGTAAATCTAATGAAAAACTGTTTTTT. The encoded protein is CASRLDSKSNEKLFF. V usage is TRBV2 and J usage is TRBJ1-4, with D possibly TRBD1 on 6 matching bases. V gave up 6 bases and J gave up 3 bases, with 14 bases separating them. There are 15 residues in the CDR3. Per the germline V gene, CDR1 is SNHLY and CDR2 is FYNNEI.

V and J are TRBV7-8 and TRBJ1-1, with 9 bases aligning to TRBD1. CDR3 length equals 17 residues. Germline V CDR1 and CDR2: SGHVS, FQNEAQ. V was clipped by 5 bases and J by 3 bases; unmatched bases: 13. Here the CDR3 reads CASSRTGGPGLDTEAFF. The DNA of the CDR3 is TGTGCCAGCAGCAGAACAGGGGGCCCGGGACTTGACACTGAAGCTTTCTTT.

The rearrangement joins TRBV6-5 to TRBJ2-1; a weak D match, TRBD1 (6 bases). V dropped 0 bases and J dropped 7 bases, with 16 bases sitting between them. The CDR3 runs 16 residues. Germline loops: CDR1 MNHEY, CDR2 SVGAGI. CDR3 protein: CASSYSKQGMVNEQFF. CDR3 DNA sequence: TGTGCCAGCAGTTACTCGAAACAGGGAATGGTAAATGAGCAGTTCTTC.

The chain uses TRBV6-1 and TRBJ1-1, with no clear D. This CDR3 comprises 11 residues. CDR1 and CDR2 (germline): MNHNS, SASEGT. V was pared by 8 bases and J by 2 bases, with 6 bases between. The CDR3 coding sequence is TGTGCCAGCCTAGGAAACACTGAAGCTTTCTTT. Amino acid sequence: CASLGNTEAFF.

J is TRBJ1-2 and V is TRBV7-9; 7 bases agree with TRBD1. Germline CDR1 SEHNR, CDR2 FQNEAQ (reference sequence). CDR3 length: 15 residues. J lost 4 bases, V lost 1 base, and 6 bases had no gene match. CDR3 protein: CASSLGQGHPYGYTF. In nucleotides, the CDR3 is TGTGCCAGCAGCTTAGGACAGGGACATCCCTATGGCTACACCTTC.

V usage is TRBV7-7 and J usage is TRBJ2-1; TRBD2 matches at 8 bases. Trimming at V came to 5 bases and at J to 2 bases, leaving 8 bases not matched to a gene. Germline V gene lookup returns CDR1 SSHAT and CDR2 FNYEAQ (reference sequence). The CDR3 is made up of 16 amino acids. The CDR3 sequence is CASSPAGLGAYNEQFF. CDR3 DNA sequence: TGTGCCAGCAGCCCGGCGGGACTAGGGGCCTACAATGAGCAGTTCTTC.

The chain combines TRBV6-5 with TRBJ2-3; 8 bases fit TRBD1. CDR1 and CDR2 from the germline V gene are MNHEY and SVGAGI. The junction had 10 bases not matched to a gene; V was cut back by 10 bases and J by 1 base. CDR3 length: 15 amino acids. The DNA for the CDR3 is TGTGCCACCGCGTGGAAGACAGGGGGCACAGATACGCAGTATTTT. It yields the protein CATAWKTGGTDTQYF.

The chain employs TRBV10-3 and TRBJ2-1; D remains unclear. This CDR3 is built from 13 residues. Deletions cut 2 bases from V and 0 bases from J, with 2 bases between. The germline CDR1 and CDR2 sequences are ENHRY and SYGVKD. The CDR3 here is CAISERSYNEQFF. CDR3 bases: TGTGCCATCAGTGAGCGCTCCTACAATGAGCAGTTCTTC.